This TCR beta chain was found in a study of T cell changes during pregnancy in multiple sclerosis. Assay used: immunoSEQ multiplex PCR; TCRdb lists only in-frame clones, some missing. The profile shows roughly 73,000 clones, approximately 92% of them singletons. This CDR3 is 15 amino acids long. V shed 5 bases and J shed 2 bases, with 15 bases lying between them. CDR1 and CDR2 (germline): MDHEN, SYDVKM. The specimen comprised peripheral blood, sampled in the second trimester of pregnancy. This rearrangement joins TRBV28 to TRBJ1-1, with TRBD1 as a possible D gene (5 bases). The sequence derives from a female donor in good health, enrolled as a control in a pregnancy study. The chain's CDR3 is CASSQSAGLNTEAFF. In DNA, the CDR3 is TGTGCCAGCAGTCAATCGGCAGGGTTAAACACTGAAGCTTTCTTT.